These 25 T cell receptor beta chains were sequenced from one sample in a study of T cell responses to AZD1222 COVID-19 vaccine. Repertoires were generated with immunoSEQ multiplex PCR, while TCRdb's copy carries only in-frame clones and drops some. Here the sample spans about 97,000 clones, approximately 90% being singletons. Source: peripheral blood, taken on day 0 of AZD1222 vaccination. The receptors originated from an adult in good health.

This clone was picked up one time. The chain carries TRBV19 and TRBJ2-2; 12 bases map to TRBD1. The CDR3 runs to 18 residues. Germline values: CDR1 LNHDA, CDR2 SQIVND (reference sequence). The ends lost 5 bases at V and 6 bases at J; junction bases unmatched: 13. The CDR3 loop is CASSPTPGQGAKAGELFF. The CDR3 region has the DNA TGTGCCAGTAGTCCTACCCCGGGACAGGGGGCTAAGGCCGGGGAGCTGTTTTTT.

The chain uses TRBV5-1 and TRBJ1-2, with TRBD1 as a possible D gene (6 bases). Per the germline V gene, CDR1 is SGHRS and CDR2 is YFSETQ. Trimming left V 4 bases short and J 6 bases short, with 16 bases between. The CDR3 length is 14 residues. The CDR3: CASSPYREGDGYTF. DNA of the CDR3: TGCGCCAGCAGCCCCTACAGGGAGGGCGATGGCTACACCTTC.

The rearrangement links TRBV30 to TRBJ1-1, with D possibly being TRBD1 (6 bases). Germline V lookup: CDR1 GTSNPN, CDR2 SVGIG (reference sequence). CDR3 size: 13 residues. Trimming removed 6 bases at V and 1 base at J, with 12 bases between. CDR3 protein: CACVYRENTEAFF. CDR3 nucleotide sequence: TGTGCCTGTGTTTACAGGGAGAACACTGAAGCTTTCTTT.

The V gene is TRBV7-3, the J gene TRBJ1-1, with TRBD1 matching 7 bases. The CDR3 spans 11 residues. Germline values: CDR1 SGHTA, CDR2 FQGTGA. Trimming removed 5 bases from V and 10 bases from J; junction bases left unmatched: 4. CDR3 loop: CASSQGDRAFF. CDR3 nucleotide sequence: TGTGCCAGCAGCCAGGGGGATAGAGCTTTCTTT.

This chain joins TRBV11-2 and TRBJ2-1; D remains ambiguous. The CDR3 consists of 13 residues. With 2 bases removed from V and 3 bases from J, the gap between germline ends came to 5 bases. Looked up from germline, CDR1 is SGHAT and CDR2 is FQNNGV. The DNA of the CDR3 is TGTGCCAGCAGCTTACCCATCTACAATGAGCAGTTCTTC. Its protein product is CASSLPIYNEQFF.

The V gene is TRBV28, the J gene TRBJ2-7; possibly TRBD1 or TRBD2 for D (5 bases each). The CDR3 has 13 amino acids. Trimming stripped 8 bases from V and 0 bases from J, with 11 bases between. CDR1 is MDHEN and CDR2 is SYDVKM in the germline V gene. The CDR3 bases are TGTGCCAGCTCGACCGGGACCTCCTACGAGCAGTACTTC. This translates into CASSTGTSYEQYF. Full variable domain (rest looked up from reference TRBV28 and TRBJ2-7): DVKVTQSSRYLVKRTGEKVFLECVQDMDHENMFWYRQDPGLGLRLIYFSYDVKMKEKGDIPEGYSVSREKKERFSLILESASTNQTSMYLCASSTGTSYEQYFGPGTRLTVT.

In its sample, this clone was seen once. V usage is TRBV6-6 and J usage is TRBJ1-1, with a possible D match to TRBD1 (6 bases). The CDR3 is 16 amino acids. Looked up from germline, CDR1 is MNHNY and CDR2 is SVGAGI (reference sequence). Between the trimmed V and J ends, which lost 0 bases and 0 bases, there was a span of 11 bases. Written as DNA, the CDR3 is TGTGCCAGCAGTTACTCGAGGGGGGGGATGAACACTGAAGCTTTCTTT. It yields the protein CASSYSRGGMNTEAFF.

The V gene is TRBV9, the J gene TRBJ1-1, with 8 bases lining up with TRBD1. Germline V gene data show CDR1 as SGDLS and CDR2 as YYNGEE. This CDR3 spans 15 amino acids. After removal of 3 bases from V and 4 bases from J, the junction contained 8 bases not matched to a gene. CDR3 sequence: CASSAFRGQGTEAFF. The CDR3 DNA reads TGTGCCAGCAGCGCCTTCAGGGGGCAGGGCACTGAAGCTTTCTTT.

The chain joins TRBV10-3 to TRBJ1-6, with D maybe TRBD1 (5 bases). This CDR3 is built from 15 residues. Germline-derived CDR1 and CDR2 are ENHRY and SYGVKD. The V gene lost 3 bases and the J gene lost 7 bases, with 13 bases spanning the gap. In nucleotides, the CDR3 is TGTGCCATCAGTGACCTCGGTGGGGGGAATTCACCCCTCCACTTT. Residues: CAISDLGGGNSPLHF.

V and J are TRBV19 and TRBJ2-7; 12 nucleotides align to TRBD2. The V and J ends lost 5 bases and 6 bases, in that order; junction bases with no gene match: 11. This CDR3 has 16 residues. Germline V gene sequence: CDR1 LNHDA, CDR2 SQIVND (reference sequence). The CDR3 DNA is TGTGCCAGTAGTCGTCGACTAGCGGGAGACGGCGGCGAGCAGTACTTC. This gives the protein CASSRRLAGDGGEQYF.

CDR3 nucleotide sequence: TGTGCCAGCAGCCGTCTTAGGGCCTTCAATGAGCAGTTCTTC. As protein: CASSRLRAFNEQFF. The gene calls are TRBV14 and TRBJ2-1, with unresolved D. Germline CDR1 reads SGHDN; CDR2 reads FVKESK. Trimming removed 4 bases from V and 6 bases from J, with 13 bases in between. The CDR3 totals 14 residues.

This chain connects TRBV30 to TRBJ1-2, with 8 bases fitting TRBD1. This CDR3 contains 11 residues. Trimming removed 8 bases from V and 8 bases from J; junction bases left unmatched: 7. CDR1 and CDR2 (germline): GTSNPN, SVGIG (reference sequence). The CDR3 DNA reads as TGTGCCGGACAGGGCTCGATCGGCTACACCTTC. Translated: CAGQGSIGYTF. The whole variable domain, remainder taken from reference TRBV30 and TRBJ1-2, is SQTIHQWPATLVQPVGSPLSLECTVEGTSNPNLYWYRQAAGRGLQLLFYSVGIGQISSEVPQNLSASRPQDRQFILSSKKLLLSDSGFYLCAGQGSIGYTFGSGTRLTVV.

The CDR3 spells CASSTILGTASGNQPQHF. CDR3 coding DNA: TGTGCCAGTAGTACAATACTCGGGACAGCCAGCGGAAATCAGCCCCAGCATTTT. The chain couples TRBV19 to TRBJ1-5; TRBD1 aligns across 7 bases. CDR3 length equals 18 residues. The junction had 16 bases not matched to a gene; V was cut back by 4 bases and J by 4 bases. The V gene's germline CDR1 is LNHDA and CDR2 SQIVND (reference sequence).

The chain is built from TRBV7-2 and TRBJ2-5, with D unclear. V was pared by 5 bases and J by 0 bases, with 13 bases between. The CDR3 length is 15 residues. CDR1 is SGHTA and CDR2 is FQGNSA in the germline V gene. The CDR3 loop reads CASSPLIGYQETQYF. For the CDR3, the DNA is TGTGCCAGCAGCCCTCTGATCGGGTACCAAGAGACCCAGTACTTC. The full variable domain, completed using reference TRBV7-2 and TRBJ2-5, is GAGVSQSPSNKVTEKGKDVELRCDPISGHTALYWYRQSLGQGLEFLIYFQGNSAPDKSGLPSDRFSAERTGGSVSTLTIQRTQQEDSAVYLCASSPLIGYQETQYFGPGTRLLVL.

The CDR3: CASSSNTGASSYNEQFF. CDR3 DNA sequence: TGTGCCAGCAGCTCAAATACAGGGGCGAGCTCCTACAATGAGCAGTTCTTC. The rearrangement uses TRBV13 and TRBJ2-1; 7 bases match TRBD1. The CDR3 is 17 residues long. The V segment lost 4 bases and the J segment 0 bases; nucleotides outside the gene matches: 9. Germline V gene lookup returns CDR1 PRHDT and CDR2 FYEKMQ (reference sequence).

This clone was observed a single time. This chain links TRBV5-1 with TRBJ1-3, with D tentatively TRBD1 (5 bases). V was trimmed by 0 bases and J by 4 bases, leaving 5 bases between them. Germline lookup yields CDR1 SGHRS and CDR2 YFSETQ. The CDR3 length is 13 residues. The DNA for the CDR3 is TGCGCCAGCAGCTTGGAGGGGGGAAACACCATATATTTT. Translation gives CASSLEGGNTIYF.

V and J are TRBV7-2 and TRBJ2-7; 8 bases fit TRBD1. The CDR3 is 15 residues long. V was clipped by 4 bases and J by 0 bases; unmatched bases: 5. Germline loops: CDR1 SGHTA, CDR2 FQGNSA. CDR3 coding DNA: TGTGCCAGCAGCTGGACAGGGAGCCTCTCCTACGAGCAGTACTTC. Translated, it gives CASSWTGSLSYEQYF.

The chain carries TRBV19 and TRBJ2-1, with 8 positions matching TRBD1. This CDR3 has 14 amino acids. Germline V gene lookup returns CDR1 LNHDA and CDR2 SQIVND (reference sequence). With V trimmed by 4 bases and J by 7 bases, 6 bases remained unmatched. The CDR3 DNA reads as TGTGCCAGTAGTAACCAGGGGGCGCGGAATGAGCAGTTCTTC. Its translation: CASSNQGARNEQFF.

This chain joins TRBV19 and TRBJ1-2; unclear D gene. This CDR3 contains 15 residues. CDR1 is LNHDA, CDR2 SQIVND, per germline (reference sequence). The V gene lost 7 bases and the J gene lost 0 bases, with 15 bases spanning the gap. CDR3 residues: CASNPGRGANYGYTF. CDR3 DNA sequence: TGTGCCAGTAACCCTGGACGGGGAGCTAACTATGGCTACACCTTC.

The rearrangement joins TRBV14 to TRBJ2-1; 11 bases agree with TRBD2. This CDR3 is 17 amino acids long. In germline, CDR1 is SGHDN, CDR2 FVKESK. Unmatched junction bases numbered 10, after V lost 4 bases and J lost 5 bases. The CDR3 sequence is CASSRPSSGRSNNEQFF. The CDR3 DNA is TGTGCCAGCAGCCGACCCTCTAGCGGGAGGTCGAACAATGAGCAGTTCTTC.

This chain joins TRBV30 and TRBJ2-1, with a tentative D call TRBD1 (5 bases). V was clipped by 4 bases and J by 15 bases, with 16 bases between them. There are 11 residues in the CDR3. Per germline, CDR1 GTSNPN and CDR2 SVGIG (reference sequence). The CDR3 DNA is TGTGCCTGGACCAAGGGGCTAGGTCTGTTCTTC. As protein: CAWTKGLGLFF. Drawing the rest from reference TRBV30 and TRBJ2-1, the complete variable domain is SQTIHQWPATLVQPVGSPLSLECTVEGTSNPNLYWYRQAAGRGLQLLFYSVGIGQISSEVPQNLSASRPQDRQFILSSKKLLLSDSGFYLCAWTKGLGLFFGPGTRLTVL.

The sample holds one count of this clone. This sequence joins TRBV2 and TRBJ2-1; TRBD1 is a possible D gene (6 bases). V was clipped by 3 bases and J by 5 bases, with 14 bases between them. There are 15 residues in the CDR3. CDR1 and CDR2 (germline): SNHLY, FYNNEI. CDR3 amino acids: CASSDVQGWHNEQFF. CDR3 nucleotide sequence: TGTGCCAGCAGTGACGTCCAGGGGTGGCACAATGAGCAGTTCTTC.

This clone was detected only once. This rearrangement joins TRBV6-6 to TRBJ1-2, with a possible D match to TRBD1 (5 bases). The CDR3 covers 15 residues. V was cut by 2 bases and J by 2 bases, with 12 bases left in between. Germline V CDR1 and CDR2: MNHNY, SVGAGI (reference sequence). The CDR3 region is CASSYTAGPNYGYTF. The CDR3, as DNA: TGTGCCAGCAGTTACACGGCAGGGCCGAACTATGGCTACACCTTC.

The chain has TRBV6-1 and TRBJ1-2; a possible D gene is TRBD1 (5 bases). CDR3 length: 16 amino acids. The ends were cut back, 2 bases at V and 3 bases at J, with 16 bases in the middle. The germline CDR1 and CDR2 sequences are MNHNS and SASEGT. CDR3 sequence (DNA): TGTGCCAGCAGTGAAATTATCAGGGTTTCATACTATGGCTACACCTTC. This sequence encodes CASSEIIRVSYYGYTF.

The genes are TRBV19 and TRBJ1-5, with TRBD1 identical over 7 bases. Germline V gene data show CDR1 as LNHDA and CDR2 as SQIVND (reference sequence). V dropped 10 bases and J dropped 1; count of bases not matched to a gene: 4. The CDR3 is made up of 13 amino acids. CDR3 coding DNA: TGTGCCACCCAACAGGGGAGCAATCAGCCCCAGCATTTT. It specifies CATQQGSNQPQHF.